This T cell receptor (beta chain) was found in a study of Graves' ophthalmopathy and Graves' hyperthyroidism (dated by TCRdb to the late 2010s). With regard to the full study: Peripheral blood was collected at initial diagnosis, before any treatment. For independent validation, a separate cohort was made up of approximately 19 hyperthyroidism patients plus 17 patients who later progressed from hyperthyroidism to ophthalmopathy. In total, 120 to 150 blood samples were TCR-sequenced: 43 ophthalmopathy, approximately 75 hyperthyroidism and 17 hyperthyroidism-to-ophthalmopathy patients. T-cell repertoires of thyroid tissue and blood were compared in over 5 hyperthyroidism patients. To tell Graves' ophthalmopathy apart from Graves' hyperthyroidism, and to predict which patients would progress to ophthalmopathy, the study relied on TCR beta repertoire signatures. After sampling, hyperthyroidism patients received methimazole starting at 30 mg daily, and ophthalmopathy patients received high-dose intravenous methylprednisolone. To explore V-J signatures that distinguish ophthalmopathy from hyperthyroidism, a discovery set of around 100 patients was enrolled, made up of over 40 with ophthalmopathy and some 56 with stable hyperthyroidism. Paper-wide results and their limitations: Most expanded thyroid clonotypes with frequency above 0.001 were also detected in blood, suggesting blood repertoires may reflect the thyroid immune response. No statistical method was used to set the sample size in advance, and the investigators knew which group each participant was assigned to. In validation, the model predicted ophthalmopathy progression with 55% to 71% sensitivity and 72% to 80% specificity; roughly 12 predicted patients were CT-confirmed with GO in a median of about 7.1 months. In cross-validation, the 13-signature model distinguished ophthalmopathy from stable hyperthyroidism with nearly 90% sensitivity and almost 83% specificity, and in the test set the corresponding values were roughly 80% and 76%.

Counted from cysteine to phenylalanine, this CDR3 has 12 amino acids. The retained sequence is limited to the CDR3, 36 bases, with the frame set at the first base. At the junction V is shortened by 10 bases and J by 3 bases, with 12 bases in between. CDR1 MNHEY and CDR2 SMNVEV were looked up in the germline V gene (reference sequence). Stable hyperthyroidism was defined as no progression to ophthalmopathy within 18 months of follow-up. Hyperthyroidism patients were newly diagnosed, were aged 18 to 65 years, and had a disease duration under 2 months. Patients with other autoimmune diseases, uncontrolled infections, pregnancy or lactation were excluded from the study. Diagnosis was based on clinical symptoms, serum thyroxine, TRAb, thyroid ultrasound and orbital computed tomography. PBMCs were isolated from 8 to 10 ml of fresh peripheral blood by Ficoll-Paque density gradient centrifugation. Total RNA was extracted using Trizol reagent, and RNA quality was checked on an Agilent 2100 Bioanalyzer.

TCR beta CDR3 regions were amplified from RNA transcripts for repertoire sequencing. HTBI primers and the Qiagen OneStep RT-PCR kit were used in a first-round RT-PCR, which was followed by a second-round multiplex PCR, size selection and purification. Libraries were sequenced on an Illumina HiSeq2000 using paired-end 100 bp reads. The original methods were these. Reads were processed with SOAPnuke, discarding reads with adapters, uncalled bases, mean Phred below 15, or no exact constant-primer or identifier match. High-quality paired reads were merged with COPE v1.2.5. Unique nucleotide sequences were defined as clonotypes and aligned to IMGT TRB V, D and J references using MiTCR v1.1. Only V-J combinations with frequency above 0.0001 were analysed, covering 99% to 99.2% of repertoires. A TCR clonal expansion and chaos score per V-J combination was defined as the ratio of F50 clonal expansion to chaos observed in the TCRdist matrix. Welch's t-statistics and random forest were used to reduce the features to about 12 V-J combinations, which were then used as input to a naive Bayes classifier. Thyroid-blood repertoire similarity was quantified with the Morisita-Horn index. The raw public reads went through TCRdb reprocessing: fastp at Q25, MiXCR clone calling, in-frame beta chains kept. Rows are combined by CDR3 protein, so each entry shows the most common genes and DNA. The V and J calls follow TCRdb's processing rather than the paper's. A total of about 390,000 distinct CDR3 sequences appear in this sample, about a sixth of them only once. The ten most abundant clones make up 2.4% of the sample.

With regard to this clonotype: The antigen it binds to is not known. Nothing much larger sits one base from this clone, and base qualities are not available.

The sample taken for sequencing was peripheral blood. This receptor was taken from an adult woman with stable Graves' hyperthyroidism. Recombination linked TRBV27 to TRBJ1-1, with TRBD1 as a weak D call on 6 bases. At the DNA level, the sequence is TGTGCCACCCAGGGGAGGCACACTGAAGCTTTCTTT. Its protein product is CATQGRHTEAFF.